These 17 T cell receptor beta chains were all obtained from the same sample, sequenced in a study of response to subunit inactivated influenza vaccine. TCRdb reprocessed the RT-PCR reads via MiXCR and lists one record per CDR3 protein. In the table there are under 950,000 distinct CDR3 sequences, around 21% of which are singletons. Sequences were derived from PBMCs from blood, sampled approximately 5 days after vaccination. The receptors were sampled from a man aged 45-60 years who received an inactivated influenza vaccine.

The chain carries TRBV12-3 or TRBV12-4 and TRBJ1-2, with a possible D match to TRBD1 (6 bases). This CDR3 contains 13 residues. Trimming removed 6 bases at V and 4 bases at J, with 12 bases between. The CDR3 is CASSPGQRYGYTF. Written as DNA, the CDR3 is TGTGCCAGCAGCCCCGGACAGCGCTATGGCTACACCTTC.

The CDR3 sequence is CASCRDASEAFF. CDR3 bases: TGTGCCTCATGCCGGGACGCCAGTGAAGCTTTCTTT. V is TRBV2 and J is TRBJ1-1, with D perhaps matching TRBD1 (5 bases). Germline V CDR1 and CDR2: SNHLY, FYNNEI. The ends were cut back, 11 bases at V and 7 bases at J, with 17 bases in the middle. The length of the CDR3 is 12 residues.

This chain joins TRBV5-1 and TRBJ2-1; 8 bases are shared with TRBD2. The CDR3 extends over 16 amino acids. The V gene end was trimmed by 7 bases and the J gene end by 3 bases; junction bases not matched to a gene: 12. The germline gives CDR1 SGHRS, CDR2 YFSETQ. Written as DNA, the CDR3 is TGCGCCAGCGGGGACCCGCTAGCGGGCGTCTACAATGAGCAGTTCTTC. Translated: CASGDPLAGVYNEQFF.

The chain couples TRBV7-2 to TRBJ2-3, with 9 bases identical to TRBD2. V lost 4 bases, J lost 7 bases, and 21 bases stayed unmatched. The CDR3 has 19 residues. Germline lookup yields CDR1 SGHTA and CDR2 FQGNSA. CDR3 sequence (DNA): TGTGCCAGCAGCTCCTCGGGAGCTGATCGCGGGAGGGCCATATATACGCAGTATTTT. This gives the protein CASSSSGADRGRAIYTQYF.

This clonotype was recorded a few times. The chain is built from TRBV4-3 and TRBJ2-1; 9 bases are shared with TRBD1. Germline loops: CDR1 LGHNA, CDR2 YSLEER. J gave up 5 bases and V 1 base, and 9 bases lay outside the gene matches. CDR3 length equals 17 residues. CDR3 sequence: CASSQVPDRGSHNEQFF. The CDR3 bases are TGCGCCAGCAGCCAAGTACCGGACAGGGGTTCGCACAATGAGCAGTTCTTC.

This clonotype was counted at least ten times. CDR3: CASSRDNLLNQPQHF. CDR3 sequence (DNA): TGTGCCAGCAGTCGGGACAACCTGCTAAATCAGCCCCAGCATTTT. V is TRBV12-3 or TRBV12-4 and J is TRBJ1-5; tentatively, D is TRBD1 (6 bases). Deletions cut 5 bases from V and 4 bases from J, with 15 bases between. This CDR3 spans 15 amino acids.

In its sample, this clonotype was seen once. The rearrangement links TRBV9 to TRBJ1-5; the D is unclear. Between the trimmed V and J ends, which lost 1 base and 1 base, there was a span of 3 bases. The CDR3 loop spans 13 amino acids. The germline CDR1 and CDR2 sequences are SGDLS and YYNGEE. The DNA of the CDR3 is TGTGCCAGCAGCGTATCGAGCAATCAGCCCCAGCATTTT. As protein: CASSVSSNQPQHF.

This clonotype was observed many times. The V call is TRBV29-1, the J call TRBJ2-1; a weak D match, TRBD2 (5 bases). The CDR3 has 11 amino acids. V was cut by 6 bases and J by 2 bases, with 5 bases left in between. Germline V CDR1 and CDR2: SQVTM, ANQGSEA. CDR3 DNA sequence: TGCAGCGTCGGGACCTACAATGAGCAGTTCTTC. Its protein is CSVGTYNEQFF.

The V gene is TRBV18, the J gene TRBJ2-1; D is possibly TRBD1 (5 bases). Trimming left V 3 bases short and J 8 bases short, with 11 bases between. The V gene's germline CDR1 is KGHSH and CDR2 LQKENI. This CDR3 has 13 residues. The CDR3 DNA follows: TGTGCCAGCTCACCCCAGGGTCAGGATGAGCAGTTCTTC. It codes for CASSPQGQDEQFF.

This clonotype was seen just once. This sequence joins TRBV6-5 and TRBJ2-1, with TRBD1 matching 7 bases. The CDR3 is 16 amino acids. With V trimmed by 2 bases and J by 0 bases, 4 bases remained unmatched. Germline V lookup: CDR1 MNHEY, CDR2 SVGAGI. The DNA for the CDR3 is TGTGCCAGCAGTTACGACAGGGAGCCCTCCTACAATGAGCAGTTCTTC. Translation: CASSYDREPSYNEQFF.

This chain connects TRBV6-1 to TRBJ2-1, with 9 nucleotides matching TRBD2. CDR1 and CDR2 (germline): MNHNS, SASEGT. V lost 5 bases and J lost 5; bases outside the gene matches: 7. The CDR3 is 15 residues long. The CDR3 DNA reads TGTGCCAGCAGTCGTAGCGGGAGCGCCGACAATGAGCAGTTCTTC. This encodes CASSRSGSADNEQFF.

The V and J genes are TRBV2 and TRBJ1-1, with 9 nucleotides matching TRBD1. Germline loops: CDR1 SNHLY, CDR2 FYNNEI. This CDR3 contains 16 residues. V lost 8 bases, J lost 0 bases, and 10 bases stayed unmatched. CDR3 sequence reads: CASRMVQGALNTEAFF. The CDR3 coding sequence is TGTGCCAGCCGAATGGTACAGGGGGCCCTGAACACTGAAGCTTTCTTT.

The V and J genes are TRBV5-1 and TRBJ1-1; TRBD1 matches 7 bases. The CDR3 is made up of 15 amino acids. The V and J ends lost 4 bases and 0 bases, in that order; junction bases with no gene match: 6. The germline V gene has CDR1 SGHRS and CDR2 YFSETQ. The CDR3 coding sequence is TGCGCCAGCAGCCCGGTGGGGACAGTGAACACTGAAGCTTTCTTT. Translated: CASSPVGTVNTEAFF.

The sample holds many counts of this clonotype. The rearrangement links TRBV12-3 or TRBV12-4 to TRBJ2-2; TRBD1 or TRBD2 may be the D gene (6 bases each). This CDR3 is 17 amino acids long. V lost 5 bases to trimming and J lost 5 bases, with 21 bases between them. This CDR3 is CASSRGTRMSKTGELFF. CDR3 bases: TGTGCCAGCAGTCGCGGGACACGGATGAGTAAGACCGGGGAGCTGTTTTTT.

This clonotype has only a few counts. The gene calls are TRBV6-5 and TRBJ2-5; TRBD2 aligns across 8 bases. CDR3 length: 16 amino acids. V trimming: 2 bases; J trimming: 4 bases; junction bases outside the gene matches: 9. The germline V gene encodes CDR1 MNHEY and CDR2 SVGAGI. In DNA, the CDR3 is TGTGCCAGCAGTTACGTGAGGGGTAGCGGGGCAGAGACCCAGTACTTC. Encoded protein: CASSYVRGSGAETQYF.

This clonotype was seen a handful of times. This chain uses TRBV12-3 or TRBV12-4 with TRBJ2-1; TRBD2 matches at 9 bases. The CDR3 is 14 residues long. Losses at the gene ends were 5 bases for V and 9 bases for J; bases not matched to a gene: 8. The CDR3 here is CASSQKGLASEQFF. The DNA for the CDR3 is TGTGCCAGCAGTCAAAAGGGACTAGCCAGTGAGCAGTTCTTC.

The V and J genes are TRBV5-1 and TRBJ2-7; 10 positions match TRBD2. This CDR3 region has 16 residues. Germline-derived CDR1 and CDR2 are SGHRS and YFSETQ. The ends lost 4 bases at V and 4 bases at J; junction bases unmatched: 11. CDR3: CASSAIGAGGPYEQYF. The CDR3 DNA follows: TGCGCCAGCAGCGCTATAGGAGCGGGAGGGCCTTACGAGCAGTACTTC.